Listed below are T cell receptor beta chains from one sample, sequenced in a study of control samples from healthy donors and cancer patients. Data came from immunoSEQ multiplex PCR; TCRdb stores just in-frame clones and leaves some out. The sample has 120,000 or so clones; 91% are singletons. Sequences were obtained from blood. These receptor sequences come from a man younger than 35 in good health. Both conserved end residues are part of each CDR3. The D gene is left open where the match is weak. Only some rows state a clone size, as once, few, many or a class for expanded clones.

d_call: TRBD1; clone_size: -; j_call: TRBJ1-3; v_call: TRBV3-1/TRBV3-2; cdr3_aa: CATRDSSGNTIYF; cdr3_nt: TGTGCCACCAGGGACAGCTCTGGAAACACCATATATTTT
d_call: -; clone_size: -; j_call: TRBJ1-4; v_call: TRBV10-2; cdr3_aa: CASGTTGQNEKLFF; cdr3_nt: TGCGCCAGCGGGACGACAGGTCAGAATGAAAAACTGTTTTTT
d_call: TRBD1; clone_size: -; j_call: TRBJ1-6; v_call: TRBV27; cdr3_aa: CASSHLTGGRNSPLHF; cdr3_nt: TGTGCCAGCAGCCATCTCACAGGGGGAAGGAATTCACCCCTCCACTTT
d_call: TRBD1; clone_size: -; j_call: TRBJ1-2; v_call: TRBV6-5; cdr3_aa: CASRRTDRGNGYTF; cdr3_nt: TGTGCCAGCAGGCGCACCGACAGGGGGAATGGCTACACCTTC
d_call: -; clone_size: -; j_call: TRBJ2-6; v_call: TRBV6-4; cdr3_aa: CASSDSGGAGANVLTF; cdr3_nt: TGTGCCAGCAGTGACTCCGGGGGCGCTGGGGCCAACGTCCTGACTTTC
d_call: -; clone_size: few; j_call: TRBJ2-3; v_call: TRBV5-1; cdr3_aa: CASSLRGQVLGTDTQYF; cdr3_nt: TGCGCCAGCAGCCTCCGCGGCCAGGTCCTAGGCACAGATACGCAGTATTTT
d_call: TRBD1; clone_size: -; j_call: TRBJ1-1; v_call: TRBV25-1; cdr3_aa: CASRDRKGTEAFF; cdr3_nt: TGTGCCAGCCGGGACAGGAAGGGGACTGAAGCTTTCTTT
d_call: TRBD1; clone_size: -; j_call: TRBJ1-2; v_call: TRBV3-1/TRBV3-2; cdr3_aa: CASSPRERGRDYGYTF; cdr3_nt: TGTGCCAGCAGCCCCCGGGAGAGGGGGCGCGACTATGGCTACACTTTC
d_call: -; clone_size: -; j_call: TRBJ1-4; v_call: TRBV30; cdr3_aa: CAWSPAATNEKLFF; cdr3_nt: TGTGCCTGGAGCCCAGCGGCAACTAATGAAAAACTGTTTTTT
d_call: -; clone_size: -; j_call: TRBJ1-1; v_call: TRBV3-1/TRBV3-2; cdr3_aa: CASSQARGYTEAFF; cdr3_nt: TGTGCCAGCAGCCAGGCAAGAGGTTACACTGAAGCTTTCTTT
d_call: -; clone_size: -; j_call: TRBJ2-2; v_call: TRBV19; cdr3_aa: CASSMLLEGTGELFF; cdr3_nt: TGTGCCAGTAGTATGCTTCTGGAGGGTACCGGGGAGCTGTTTTTT
d_call: -; clone_size: few; j_call: TRBJ1-6; v_call: TRBV7-3; cdr3_aa: CASSLTGVNNSPLHF; cdr3_nt: TGTGCCAGCAGCCTAACGGGGGTTAATAATTCACCCCTCCACTTT
d_call: -; clone_size: -; j_call: TRBJ1-5; v_call: TRBV5-6; cdr3_aa: CASSFGTLSNQPQHF; cdr3_nt: TGTGCCAGCAGCTTCGGCACTCTTAGCAATCAGCCCCAGCATTTT
d_call: -; clone_size: -; j_call: TRBJ1-1; v_call: TRBV18; cdr3_aa: CASSPLSGPMNTEAFF; cdr3_nt: TGTGCCAGCTCACCACTTTCGGGCCCCATGAACACTGAAGCTTTCTTT
d_call: -; clone_size: -; j_call: TRBJ1-5; v_call: TRBV19; cdr3_aa: CASSIVQSNQPQHF; cdr3_nt: TGTGCCAGTAGTATTGTGCAGAGCAATCAGCCCCAGCATTTT
d_call: -; clone_size: -; j_call: TRBJ1-2; v_call: TRBV7-9; cdr3_aa: CASSPGRGYTF; cdr3_nt: TGTGCCAGCAGCCCCGGGCGGGGCTACACCTTC
d_call: -; clone_size: -; j_call: TRBJ1-1; v_call: TRBV10-3; cdr3_aa: CAINDRMNTEAFF; cdr3_nt: TGTGCCATCAACGACAGAATGAACACTGAAGCTTTCTTT
d_call: -; clone_size: -; j_call: TRBJ1-6; v_call: TRBV6-6; cdr3_aa: CASSYPAGTVNSPLHF; cdr3_nt: TGTGCCAGCAGTTACCCTGCAGGGACGGTGAATTCACCCCTCCACTTT
d_call: TRBD1; clone_size: -; j_call: TRBJ2-7; v_call: TRBV19; cdr3_aa: CASRRSGTGGTYEQYF; cdr3_nt: TGTGCCAGTAGGAGGTCGGGGACAGGGGGCACCTACGAGCAGTACTTC
d_call: -; clone_size: once; j_call: TRBJ1-6; v_call: TRBV11-2; cdr3_aa: CASSLQGRNSPLHF; cdr3_nt: TGTGCCAGCAGCTTACAGGGCAGGAATTCACCCCTCCACTTT
d_call: -; clone_size: -; j_call: TRBJ2-3; v_call: TRBV9; cdr3_aa: CASSVSSRSTDTQYF; cdr3_nt: TGTGCCAGCAGCGTAAGTTCCCGTAGCACAGATACGCAGTATTTT
d_call: -; clone_size: -; j_call: TRBJ1-1; v_call: TRBV6-5; cdr3_aa: CASTRSLNTEAFF; cdr3_nt: TGTGCCAGCACGCGAAGTTTGAACACTGAAGCTTTCTTT
d_call: -; clone_size: -; j_call: TRBJ1-4; v_call: TRBV14; cdr3_aa: CASSPRRRDNEKLFF; cdr3_nt: TGTGCCAGCAGCCCTAGACGGCGGGATAATGAAAAACTGTTTTTT
d_call: -; clone_size: -; j_call: TRBJ2-3; v_call: TRBV6-5; cdr3_aa: CASEGAVLVDTQYF; cdr3_nt: TGTGCCAGCGAAGGGGCAGTCCTTGTGGATACGCAGTATTTT
d_call: TRBD1; clone_size: -; j_call: TRBJ2-7; v_call: TRBV9; cdr3_aa: CASSSGQGYYEQYF; cdr3_nt: TGTGCCAGCAGCAGTGGACAGGGGTACTACGAGCAGTACTTC
d_call: -; clone_size: -; j_call: TRBJ2-5; v_call: TRBV4-1; cdr3_aa: CASSQAVEGHQYF; cdr3_nt: TGCGCCAGCAGCCAAGCGGTCGAGGGGCACCAGTACTTC
d_call: TRBD2; clone_size: -; j_call: TRBJ2-7; v_call: TRBV4-2; cdr3_aa: CASSYSSSGSSYEQYF; cdr3_nt: TGTGCCAGCAGCTATTCCTCTAGCGGAAGCTCCTACGAGCAGTACTTC
d_call: -; clone_size: -; j_call: TRBJ2-5; v_call: TRBV29-1; cdr3_aa: CRCGDQDETQYF; cdr3_nt: TGCCGATGTGGGGACCAAGACGAGACCCAGTACTTC
d_call: -; clone_size: -; j_call: TRBJ2-7; v_call: TRBV9; cdr3_aa: CASSVDGGAEQYF; cdr3_nt: TGTGCCAGCAGCGTAGATGGAGGGGCCGAGCAGTACTTC
d_call: TRBD2; clone_size: -; j_call: TRBJ2-7; v_call: TRBV3-1/TRBV3-2; cdr3_aa: CASSRGLAGRSTYEQYF; cdr3_nt: TGTGCCAGCAGCCGGGGACTAGCGGGGAGGAGTACCTACGAGCAGTACTTC
d_call: TRBD1; clone_size: -; j_call: TRBJ2-7; v_call: TRBV18; cdr3_aa: CASSVGTGGDEQYF; cdr3_nt: TGTGCCAGCTCAGTCGGGACAGGGGGCGACGAGCAGTACTTC
d_call: -; clone_size: -; j_call: TRBJ2-2; v_call: TRBV5-4; cdr3_aa: CASSLVGDFTGELFF; cdr3_nt: TGTGCCAGCAGCTTGGTAGGGGATTTTACCGGGGAGCTGTTTTTT
d_call: -; clone_size: -; j_call: TRBJ2-5; v_call: TRBV5-4; cdr3_aa: CASSPRSAGSSETQYF; cdr3_nt: TGTGCCAGCAGCCCGAGGAGCGCAGGGTCCAGTGAGACCCAGTACTTC
d_call: TRBD1; clone_size: -; j_call: TRBJ1-5; v_call: TRBV6-4; cdr3_aa: CASSPTTTGVPQHF; cdr3_nt: TGTGCCAGCAGTCCTACGACGACAGGGGTGCCCCAGCATTTT
d_call: -; clone_size: -; j_call: TRBJ2-2; v_call: TRBV25-1; cdr3_aa: CASSDPRKRGTGELFF; cdr3_nt: TGTGCCAGCAGTGACCCCAGAAAAAGGGGCACCGGGGAGCTGTTTTTT
d_call: -; clone_size: -; j_call: TRBJ2-5; v_call: TRBV5-8; cdr3_aa: CASSLFQVTQYF; cdr3_nt: TGTGCCAGCAGCTTGTTCCAGGTGACCCAGTACTTC
d_call: -; clone_size: -; j_call: TRBJ2-1; v_call: TRBV5-5; cdr3_aa: CASSPTGARYNEQFF; cdr3_nt: TGTGCCAGCAGCCCGACGGGGGCGCGCTACAATGAGCAGTTCTTC
d_call: -; clone_size: -; j_call: TRBJ1-3; v_call: TRBV6-5; cdr3_aa: CASRSYSGNTIYF; cdr3_nt: TGTGCCAGCAGATCTTACTCTGGAAACACCATATATTTT
d_call: -; clone_size: -; j_call: TRBJ2-1; v_call: TRBV9; cdr3_aa: CASSVVEGNEQFF; cdr3_nt: TGTGCCAGCAGCGTAGTAGAGGGGAATGAGCAGTTCTTC
d_call: -; clone_size: few; j_call: TRBJ1-1; v_call: TRBV10-2; cdr3_aa: CASSENSYTEAFF; cdr3_nt: TGCGCCAGCAGTGAGAACAGCTACACTGAAGCTTTCTTT
d_call: -; clone_size: -; j_call: TRBJ1-5; v_call: TRBV5-3; cdr3_aa: CARSSNQPQHF; cdr3_nt: TGTGCCAGAAGCTCGAATCAGCCCCAGCATTTT
d_call: -; clone_size: -; j_call: TRBJ2-5; v_call: TRBV19; cdr3_aa: CASSRAQETQYF; cdr3_nt: TGTGCCAGTAGTAGGGCCCAAGAGACCCAGTACTTC
d_call: -; clone_size: once; j_call: TRBJ1-4; v_call: TRBV27; cdr3_aa: CASSLKPGHPNEKLFF; cdr3_nt: TGTGCCAGCAGCTTAAAGCCGGGACACCCTAATGAAAAACTGTTTTTT
d_call: -; clone_size: -; j_call: TRBJ1-1; v_call: TRBV5-1; cdr3_aa: CASSSAGGNEGYMNTEAFF; cdr3_nt: TGCGCCAGCAGCTCGGCTGGAGGGAACGAGGGCTACATGAACACTGAAGCTTTCTTT
d_call: TRBD2; clone_size: -; j_call: TRBJ2-7; v_call: TRBV27; cdr3_aa: CASSGGAFVYEQYF; cdr3_nt: TGTGCCAGTAGCGGGGGGGCATTCGTGTACGAGCAGTACTTC
d_call: -; clone_size: -; j_call: TRBJ2-1; v_call: TRBV7-9; cdr3_aa: CASSLSRRSSDEQFF; cdr3_nt: TGTGCCAGCAGCTTATCCCGGCGTTCAAGCGATGAGCAGTTCTTC
d_call: -; clone_size: -; j_call: TRBJ1-2; v_call: TRBV7-9; cdr3_aa: CASSLLVRTRDGYTF; cdr3_nt: TGTGCCAGCAGCTTATTAGTTCGGACGAGGGATGGCTACACCTTC
d_call: -; clone_size: -; j_call: TRBJ1-2; v_call: TRBV6-1; cdr3_aa: CASSEQGFYGYTF; cdr3_nt: TGTGCCAGCAGTGAACAGGGATTCTATGGCTACACCTTC
d_call: TRBD1; clone_size: -; j_call: TRBJ1-2; v_call: TRBV28; cdr3_aa: CASFTQGANYGYTF; cdr3_nt: TGTGCCAGCTTTACCCAGGGGGCTAACTATGGCTACACCTTC